This passage covers 25 T cell receptor beta chains from one sample sequenced in a study of OX40 agonist ivuxolimab in advanced cancers. Sequenced by immunoSEQ multiplex PCR; TCRdb stores in-frame clones only, minus some. This sample yields more than 15,000 clones, of which more than 70% are seen a single time; around 30% belongs to the top ten. The source was CD4+ or CD8+ T cells sorted from blood, collected in a trial of the OX40 agonist ivuxolimab. These receptors originate from an adult with an advanced solid tumor such as melanoma, head and neck, liver or kidney cancer.

This clone was counted a few times. This chain connects TRBV11-2 to TRBJ1-2; no definite D call. Trimming left V 6 bases short and J 8 bases short, with 10 bases between. The germline V gene has CDR1 SGHAT and CDR2 FQNNGV. This CDR3 is 11 amino acids long. CDR3 in amino acids: CASSEVWGYTF. CDR3 in DNA: TGTGCCAGCAGTGAGGTTTGGGGCTACACCTTC.

The rearrangement links TRBV5-1 to TRBJ2-7; 10 positions agree with TRBD1. This CDR3 is built from 13 residues. CDR1 SGHRS and CDR2 YFSETQ come from the germline V gene. The trim removed 7 bases at V and 3 bases at J, leaving 4 bases unmatched. The CDR3 sequence: CASETGGGYEQYF. The CDR3 DNA follows: TGCGCCAGCGAGACAGGGGGCGGCTACGAGCAGTACTTC.

V and J are TRBV11-2 and TRBJ2-3; 9 bases line up with TRBD1. V trimming: 2 bases; J trimming: 2 bases; junction bases outside the gene matches: 11. The germline V gene has CDR1 SGHAT and CDR2 FQNNGV. The CDR3 totals 18 residues. The CDR3 spells CASSLLSTGGPYTDTQYF. In DNA, the CDR3 is TGTGCCAGCAGCTTACTAAGTACAGGGGGCCCTTACACAGATACGCAGTATTTT.

The chain joins TRBV21-1 to TRBJ2-2; the table assigns TRBD2, which was not confirmed against the DNA. TRBV21-1 is tagged as a pseudogene. The CDR3 has 17 residues. DNA of the CDR3: TGTGCCAGCAGCAAAGTGGGAGGGCATGTAATTTATGGGGAGCTGTTTTTT. Its protein is CASSKVGGHVIYGELFF.

This clone was counted only a few times. The chain couples TRBV5-6 to TRBJ2-7, with D maybe TRBD1 (6 bases). V lost 5 bases, J lost 2 bases, and 17 bases lay in between. The CDR3 is made up of 15 amino acids. Germline assignment: CDR1 SGHDT and CDR2 YYEEEE. CDR3 DNA: TGTGCCAGCAGTCCTTCCCCTCGGGACACCTACGAGCAGTACTTC. Amino acids: CASSPSPRDTYEQYF.

The chain employs TRBV6-1 and TRBJ2-3; no firm D call. The CDR3 length is 15 residues. V lost 2 bases and J 0 bases, leaving 9 bases between the germline ends. The V gene's germline CDR1 is MNHNS and CDR2 SASEGT. CDR3 nucleotides: TGTGCCAGCAGTGAACCATACCCCAGCACAGATACGCAGTATTTT. Protein sequence: CASSEPYPSTDTQYF.

The chain joins TRBV28 to TRBJ2-7, with 10 positions matching TRBD2. The V segment lost 2 bases and the J segment 4 bases; nucleotides outside the gene matches: 2. The CDR3 covers 14 residues. Germline CDR1 and CDR2: MDHEN and SYDVKM. The CDR3: CASSLIAGGYEQYF. For the CDR3, the DNA is TGTGCCAGCAGTTTAATAGCGGGAGGTTACGAGCAGTACTTC. Variable domain in full (rest from reference TRBV28 and TRBJ2-7): DVKVTQSSRYLVKRTGEKVFLECVQDMDHENMFWYRQDPGLGLRLIYFSYDVKMKEKGDIPEGYSVSREKKERFSLILESASTNQTSMYLCASSLIAGGYEQYFGPGTRLTVT.

CDR3 bases: TGTGCCAGCAGCTTAGACGTCGCGCCTCCCTATGGCTACACCTTC. This sequence encodes CASSLDVAPPYGYTF. The chain has TRBV7-9 and TRBJ1-2; no clear D gene. This CDR3 contains 15 residues. Germline assignment: CDR1 SEHNR and CDR2 FQNEAQ (reference sequence). Trimming stripped 1 base from V and 4 bases from J, with 13 bases between.

This CDR3 is CASSSDSEWLYTEAFF. The CDR3, as DNA: TGTGCCAGCAGCTCCGACAGCGAGTGGTTGTACACTGAAGCTTTCTTT. The chain carries TRBV7-9 and TRBJ1-1, with D perhaps TRBD1 (5 bases). CDR3 length equals 16 residues. V was trimmed by 4 bases and J by 3 bases, leaving 18 bases between them. Germline lookup yields CDR1 SEHNR and CDR2 FQNEAQ (reference sequence).

This clone was found a few times. The chain is built from TRBV7-2 and TRBJ2-7, with TRBD2 as a possible D gene (5 bases). CDR1 is SGHTA and CDR2 is FQGNSA in the germline V gene. V lost 5 bases and J 7 bases, leaving 18 bases between the germline ends. The CDR3 totals 14 residues. The DNA for the CDR3 is TGTGCCAGCAGCCCCACGACTCTCCGGGGAGAGCAGTACTTC. Its translation is CASSPTTLRGEQYF.

The chain recombines TRBV11-2 with TRBJ2-7; 11 positions match TRBD2. CDR1 SGHAT and CDR2 FQNNGV come from the germline V gene. J was trimmed by 5 bases and V by 5 bases; bases with no gene match: 8. The CDR3 length is 15 residues. As DNA, the CDR3 is TGTGCCAGCAGCAAAAGCCCTAGCGGGGGGAACGAGCAGTACTTC. Its translation: CASSKSPSGGNEQYF.

This rearrangement joins TRBV4-1 to TRBJ2-5; D possibly corresponds to TRBD2 (7 bases). The germline V gene encodes CDR1 MGHRA and CDR2 YSYEKL. CDR3 length: 15 residues. Trimming removed 4 bases at V and 2 bases at J, with 14 bases between. CDR3 in DNA: TGCGCCAGCAGCCCTCCCGCGGGGGCACAAGAGACCCAGTACTTC. Protein product: CASSPPAGAQETQYF.

This chain joins TRBV27 and TRBJ2-1; the D gene is possibly TRBD1 (6 bases). From germline, CDR1 is MNHEY and CDR2 SMNVEV (reference sequence). V lost 1 base and J lost 0, with 10 bases in between. The CDR3 is made up of 16 amino acids. CDR3 sequence: CASSLYRVSSYNEQFF. The DNA of the CDR3 is TGTGCCAGCAGTTTATACAGGGTCAGCTCCTACAATGAGCAGTTCTTC.

The chain is built from TRBV6-5 and TRBJ2-2; no firm D call. Germline V gene lookup returns CDR1 MNHEY and CDR2 SVGAGI. V shed 2 bases and J shed 7 bases, with 11 bases lying between them. The CDR3 covers 14 residues. CDR3 bases: TGTGCCAGCAGTTACGCCAGTAGAGGCGGGGAGCTGTTTTTT. This gives the protein CASSYASRGGELFF.

The gene calls are TRBV27 and TRBJ2-1, with 13 positions matching TRBD2. The ends lost 3 bases at V and 7 bases at J; junction bases unmatched: 3. This CDR3 has 15 amino acids. Germline lookup yields CDR1 MNHEY and CDR2 SMNVEV (reference sequence). The CDR3, as DNA: TGTGCCAGCAGTTTCTCGACTAGCGGGGGGAATGAGCAGTTCTTC. Translated: CASSFSTSGGNEQFF.

CDR3 nucleotide sequence: TGTGCCAGTAGTTCCGGGACAGGGGGCTTGAGCAATCAGCCCCAGCATTTT. Amino acid sequence: CASSSGTGGLSNQPQHF. The chain employs TRBV19 and TRBJ1-5, with TRBD1 identical over 12 bases. The CDR3 is 17 amino acids. Looked up from germline, CDR1 is LNHDA and CDR2 is SQIVND (reference sequence). Trimming took 5 bases from V and 1 from J; bases not matched to a gene: 6.

This clone has only one observation. The rearrangement links TRBV6-6 to TRBJ1-5; D not resolved. Germline CDR1 and CDR2: MNHNY and SVGAGI (reference sequence). CDR3 size: 13 residues. Trimming stripped 6 bases from V and 4 bases from J, with 10 bases between. CDR3 sequence (DNA): TGTGCCAGCAGCCTCGGGCCGAATCAGCCCCAGCATTTT. Translated: CASSLGPNQPQHF.

V gene TRBV4-1 combines with J gene TRBJ2-7; D perhaps matches TRBD2 (7 bases). The germline CDR1 and CDR2 sequences are MGHRA and YSYEKL. The CDR3 is made up of 14 amino acids. V dropped 2 bases and J dropped 5 bases, with 13 bases sitting between them. The CDR3 DNA is TGCGCCAGCAGCCAACTCCAGGGGAGGGACGAGCAGTACTTC. As protein: CASSQLQGRDEQYF.

This chain uses TRBV27 with TRBJ2-5; 13 bases fit TRBD2. V dropped 5 bases and J dropped 5; count of bases not matched to a gene: 8. Germline V gene lookup returns CDR1 MNHEY and CDR2 SMNVEV (reference sequence). The CDR3 consists of 16 residues. DNA for the CDR3: TGTGCCAGCAGTGCCCAACTAGCGGGAGGGCTCGAGACCCAGTACTTC. This gives the protein CASSAQLAGGLETQYF.

This clone was detected once. This chain uses TRBV9 with TRBJ2-3; no clear D gene. Germline CDR1 and CDR2: SGDLS and YYNGEE. The CDR3 has 14 amino acids. V lost 4 bases and J lost 1, with 10 bases in between. Here the CDR3 reads CASSNLGGTDTQYF. In nucleotides, the CDR3 is TGTGCCAGCAGCAACCTTGGGGGCACAGATACGCAGTATTTT. Variable domain in full (rest from reference TRBV9 and TRBJ2-3): DSGVTQTPKHLITATGQRVTLRCSPRSGDLSVYWYQQSLDQGLQFLIQYYNGEERAKGNILERFSAQQFPDLHSELNLSSLELGDSALYFCASSNLGGTDTQYFGPGTRLTVL.

This clone was observed a handful of times. This rearrangement joins TRBV11-2 to TRBJ1-5, with unresolved D. Germline assignment: CDR1 SGHAT and CDR2 FQNNGV. V lost 3 bases, J lost 3 bases, and 6 bases lay in between. This CDR3 has 13 amino acids. The CDR3 sequence is CASSFGLNQPQHF. CDR3 bases: TGTGCCAGCAGCTTCGGTCTCAATCAGCCCCAGCATTTT.

Here the CDR3 reads CASSLAPGGPDNEQFF. CDR3 nucleotides: TGCGCCAGCAGCTTGGCACCGGGGGGACCCGACAATGAGCAGTTCTTC. J is TRBJ2-1 and V is TRBV5-1; 7 bases map to TRBD2. Germline loops: CDR1 SGHRS, CDR2 YFSETQ. This CDR3 is built from 16 residues. The V segment lost 0 bases and the J segment 5 bases; nucleotides outside the gene matches: 8.

The V gene is TRBV6-1, the J gene TRBJ1-4; maybe TRBD1 (5 bases). The CDR3 runs 16 residues. CDR1 and CDR2 (germline): MNHNS, SASEGT. The V end was cut by 1 base, the J end by 6 bases, with 15 bases between. In DNA form, the CDR3 reads TGTGCCAGCAGTGAAGTTCCGGGACGGGGGGATGAAAAACTGTTTTTT. This codes for CASSEVPGRGDEKLFF.

J is TRBJ2-1 and V is TRBV7-9; 10 bases align to TRBD2. Germline V gene data show CDR1 as SEHNR and CDR2 as FQNEAQ (reference sequence). V was clipped by 4 bases and J by 8 bases; unmatched bases: 11. The CDR3 covers 16 residues. The CDR3 nucleotides are TGTGCCAGCAGCTCACCTCTAGCGGGGGTCTTCGATGAGCAGTTCTTC. Its translation is CASSSPLAGVFDEQFF. The full variable domain, in which reference TRBV7-9 and TRBJ2-1 provide the parts outside the CDR3, is DTGVSQNPRHKITKRGQNVTFRCDPISEHNRLYWYRQTLGQGPEFLTYFQNEAQLEKSRLLSDRFSAERPKGSFSTLEIQRTEQGDSAMYLCASSSPLAGVFDEQFFGPGTRLTVL.

The chain joins TRBV5-1 to TRBJ1-1; 7 bases match TRBD1. The CDR3 is 15 amino acids. The V and J ends lost 1 base and 0 bases, in that order; junction bases with no gene match: 3. Germline CDR1 is SGHRS and CDR2 is YFSETQ. CDR3 DNA sequence: TGCGCCAGCAGCTTGCGGACAGGAATGAACACTGAAGCTTTCTTT. Translating it yields CASSLRTGMNTEAFF.